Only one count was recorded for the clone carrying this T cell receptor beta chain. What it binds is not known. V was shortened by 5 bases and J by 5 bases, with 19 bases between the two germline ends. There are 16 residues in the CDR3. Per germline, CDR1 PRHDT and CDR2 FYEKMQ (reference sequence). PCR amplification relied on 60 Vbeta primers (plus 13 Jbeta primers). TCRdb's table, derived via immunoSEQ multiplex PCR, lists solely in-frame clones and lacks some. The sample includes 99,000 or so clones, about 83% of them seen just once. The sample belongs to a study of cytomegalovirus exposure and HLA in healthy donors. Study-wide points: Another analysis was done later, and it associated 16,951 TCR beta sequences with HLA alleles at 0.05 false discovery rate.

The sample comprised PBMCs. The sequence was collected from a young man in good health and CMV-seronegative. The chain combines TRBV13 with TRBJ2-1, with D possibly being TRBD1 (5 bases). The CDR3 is CASSPVMKGRNNEQFF. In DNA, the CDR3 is TGTGCCAGCAGCCCCGTTATGAAGGGGCGAAACAATGAGCAGTTCTTC.